This T cell receptor beta chain is drawn from a study of beta chain features in type 1 diabetes. This clone was counted a few times. Its target is not known. This CDR3 spans 15 amino acids. Germline values: CDR1 SGHTA, CDR2 FQGNSA. Between the trimmed V and J ends, which lost 1 base and 3 bases, there was a span of 9 bases. Sequenced material consisted of expressed TCRB transcripts (all of the isolated RNA was reverse transcribed). The repertoire was sequenced with immunoSEQ multiplex PCR; TCRdb's copy has only in-frame clones and lacks some. The sample yields some 120,000 clones, 17% seen once. Overall study results and limits: When Type 1 diabetes patients were examined, their TCRB CDR3s proved moderately but significantly shorter in all four CD4+ subsets. Insertions were fewer and deletions more numerous at VDJ junctions in type 1 diabetes patients. It was not settled here whether HLA type affects TCRB rearrangement. For patients, the naive, central memory and Treg TCRB repertoires appeared more alike than for healthy donors.

The rearrangement joins TRBV7-2 to TRBJ2-2, with D perhaps TRBD1 (5 bases). The specimen was central memory CD4+ T cells from blood. This clonotype was obtained from a man between 18 and 29 years old with type 1 diabetes. The CDR3 region has the DNA TGTGCCAGCAGCTTAGGGCAGGGTTACACCGGGGAGCTGTTTTTT. Its translation is CASSLGQGYTGELFF.